Sequencing of this TCR beta chain was carried out in a study of siplizumab effects on memory and regulatory T cells. Each sample had approximately 10^5 TCR templates assayed. Only in-frame clones appear in the TCRdb table, and some are missing; sequencing was by immunoSEQ multiplex PCR. This table has 100,000 or so clones, approximately 92% appearing once. Comment on this clone: What it binds is unknown.

The study's findings and limits: A significant reduction in alloreactive sequences traceable to unstimulated CD4+ memory cells was produced by siplizumab. In unstimulated cells, naive T cells appeared more diverse than memory T cells and seemed major alloresponse contributors. Relative to controls at 25% to 30%, mappable alloreactive CD4+ clones exhibited a mean Treg-derived proportion of 68.8% with siplizumab.

V was clipped by 2 bases and J by 4 bases, with 6 bases between them. Germline V gives CDR1 KGHSH, CDR2 LQKENI. This CDR3 spans 12 amino acids. The sequencing input was CD4+ T cells sorted from blood. The clonotype comes from a human donor in good health. Some clones in this sample may be carry-over from other donors' samples. This chain joins TRBV18 and TRBJ2-7; D not certain. CDR3 DNA: TGTGCCAGCTCACCAGACGGGTACGAGCAGTACTTC. Translated: CASSPDGYEQYF.